This T cell receptor beta chain was captured by sequencing in a study of blood T cell repertoires in COVID-19. For the study at large: Researchers got acute and convalescent COVID-19 samples from the United States, Italy and Spain.

During active infection, Seattle patients enrolled and were then monitored through disease. Authors' processing steps: Reference gene primer amplification yielded estimated nucleated cell counts. TCRdb's copy holds only in-frame clones and misses some; the assay was immunoSEQ multiplex PCR. V and J calls and clone size come straight from that table; D and trimming were deduced from the DNA. This table holds under 550,000 clones, approximately 90% found once. Germline V lookup: CDR1 SSHAT, CDR2 FNYEAQ (reference sequence). The CDR3 sequence is 15 residues long. Trimming took 6 bases from V and 9 from J; bases not matched to a gene: 12.

The sample consisted of peripheral blood. This chain connects TRBV7-7 to TRBJ2-1, with 9 bases matching TRBD2. This TCR came from a man younger than 35 with COVID-19, enrolled during active disease. Here the CDR3 reads CASSPAGGPFREQFF. The DNA of the CDR3 is TGTGCCAGCAGTCCCGCGGGGGGGCCGTTTCGTGAGCAGTTCTTC.